This passage covers 10 T cell receptor beta chains from one sample sequenced in a study of blood T cell repertoires in COVID-19. TCRdb keeps only in-frame clones here, not all; method: immunoSEQ multiplex PCR. The sample carries 250,000 to 400,000 clones, roughly 90% recorded once. Specimen: peripheral blood. All receptors derive from a woman between 25 and 40 years old with COVID-19, enrolled during active disease.

This chain links TRBV15 with TRBJ1-5; a possible D gene is TRBD1 (5 bases). The length of the CDR3 is 14 residues. V was cut by 3 bases and J by 1 base, with 7 bases left in between. Germline CDR1 LNHNV, CDR2 YYDKDF (reference sequence). The CDR3 region is CATSRGGSNQPQHF. DNA for the CDR3: TGTGCCACCAGCAGGGGGGGGAGCAATCAGCCCCAGCATTTT.

The CDR3 bases are TGTGCCTGGGGGGGTGGGGCGCGGGAGACCCAGTACTTC. Encoded protein: CAWGGGARETQYF. This chain links TRBV30 with TRBJ2-5, with D tentatively TRBD1 or TRBD2 (5 bases each). V was trimmed by 5 bases and J by 5 bases, leaving 15 bases between them. The CDR3 is 13 residues long. Germline CDR1 and CDR2: GTSNPN and SVGIG (reference sequence).

V is TRBV6-1 and J is TRBJ2-7; 11 bases are shared with TRBD1. V lost 3 bases, J lost 1 base, and 5 bases stayed unmatched. In germline, CDR1 is MNHNS, CDR2 SASEGT. The CDR3 has 16 residues. In DNA, the CDR3 is TGTGCCAGCAGTGATGGGGGACAGGGGGGTTCCTACGAGCAGTACTTC. Translation gives CASSDGGQGGSYEQYF.

This clone was detected ten times or more. The chain carries TRBV2 and TRBJ2-7; TRBD1 might be the D (5 bases). V lost 10 bases to trimming and J lost 0 bases, with 13 bases between them. Germline CDR1 reads SNHLY; CDR2 reads FYNNEI. This CDR3 region has 13 residues. The CDR3 spells CATHRQVSYEQYF. The CDR3 nucleotides are TGTGCCACCCACAGGCAGGTCTCCTACGAGCAGTACTTC.

The chain recombines TRBV12-5 with TRBJ1-2; D gene unclear. The CDR3 is made up of 15 amino acids. In germline, CDR1 is LGHNT, CDR2 FRNRAP. The germline V and J ends were trimmed by 0 bases and 4 bases, with 12 bases remaining between them. This CDR3 is CASGLVVITAYGYTF. The CDR3 DNA sequence: TGTGCTAGTGGTTTGGTGGTAATTACAGCCTATGGCTACACCTTC.

This sequence joins TRBV27 and TRBJ2-7; TRBD1 agrees at 10 bases. The CDR3 totals 18 residues. Germline trimming cut 3 bases from V and 3 bases from J; bases unmatched to any gene: 14. CDR1 is MNHEY, CDR2 SMNVEV, per germline (reference sequence). The CDR3: CASSLTGGAADGNYEQYF. The DNA for the CDR3 is TGTGCCAGCAGTTTGACAGGGGGCGCTGCCGATGGAAACTACGAGCAGTACTTC.

The chain uses TRBV7-3 and TRBJ2-5, with a possible D match to TRBD1 (6 bases). The CDR3 runs to 14 residues. V lost 4 bases, J lost 5 bases, and 14 bases lay in between. Germline-derived CDR1 and CDR2 are SGHTA and FQGTGA. The CDR3 loop is CASSSGQPGETQYF. In DNA form, the CDR3 reads TGTGCCAGCAGCTCCGGACAGCCTGGGGAGACCCAGTACTTC. Combining the CDR3 with reference TRBV7-3 and TRBJ2-5 gives the whole variable domain GAGVSQTPSNKVTEKGKYVELRCDPISGHTALYWYRQSLGQGPEFLIYFQGTGAADDSGLPNDRFFAVRPEGSVSTLKIQRTERGDSAVYLCASSSGQPGETQYFGPGTRLLVL.

J is TRBJ1-2 and V is TRBV7-9; D is unresolved. V was trimmed by 2 bases and J by 0 bases, leaving 7 bases between them. Germline CDR1 and CDR2: SEHNR and FQNEAQ (reference sequence). The CDR3 has 14 amino acids. CDR3 nucleotides: TGTGCCAGCAGCTTATCGCAGGCTAACTATGGCTACACCTTC. It yields the protein CASSLSQANYGYTF.

The V gene is TRBV7-9, the J gene TRBJ1-1; D perhaps matches TRBD1 (5 bases). This CDR3 has 15 residues. Germline V lookup: CDR1 SEHNR, CDR2 FQNEAQ (reference sequence). Trimming pared 1 base from V and 4 bases from J, leaving 13 bases between. CDR3 nucleotides: TGTGCCAGCAGCTTAGGGGCGGGGCTTAGCACTGAAGCTTTCTTT. Protein: CASSLGAGLSTEAFF.

The V and J genes are TRBV19 and TRBJ1-1; 7 nucleotides align to TRBD1. Germline-derived CDR1 and CDR2 are LNHDA and SQIVND (reference sequence). The length of the CDR3 is 17 residues. J was trimmed by 0 bases and V by 7 bases; bases with no gene match: 14. CDR3 sequence: CASTGIRQGGVNTEAFF. Here the CDR3 DNA reads TGTGCCAGTACCGGAATCAGACAGGGCGGAGTGAACACTGAAGCTTTCTTT.